Listed here are 7 T cell receptor beta chains from one sample, sequenced in a study of blood T cell repertoires in COVID-19. Data came from immunoSEQ multiplex PCR; TCRdb stores just in-frame clones and leaves some out. Counted here are 220,000 or so clones, approximately 78% occurring once; the ten biggest clones make up 7.5% to 9.5%. Sequenced sample: peripheral blood. The receptors shown here come from a woman aged 80 or over with COVID-19, enrolled during active disease.

The chain combines TRBV3-1 (or the pseudogene TRBV3-2) with TRBJ1-1; perhaps TRBD1 as D (6 bases). The CDR3 runs to 16 residues. Trimming cost V 4 bases and J 1 base, with 16 bases left between them. Germline lookup yields CDR1 LGHDT and CDR2 YNNKEL (reference sequence). CDR3 sequence: CASSRPTGLKNTEAFF. The CDR3 DNA reads as TGTGCCAGCAGCCGACCCACAGGGTTGAAGAACACTGAAGCTTTCTTT.

The chain uses TRBV27 and TRBJ1-2, with 12 nucleotides matching TRBD1. Germline V lookup: CDR1 MNHEY, CDR2 SMNVEV (reference sequence). V trimming: 6 bases; J trimming: 7 bases; junction bases outside the gene matches: 9. This CDR3 contains 15 residues. The DNA of the CDR3 is TGTGCCAGCAGCCCTCCGGGACAGGGGGCGCGTGGCTACACCTTC. Protein product: CASSPPGQGARGYTF.

Only a few counts were recorded for this clone. The V and J genes are TRBV10-2 and TRBJ2-7; no firm D call. This CDR3 comprises 13 residues. CDR1 is WSHSY, CDR2 SAAADI, per germline. The germline V and J ends were trimmed by 9 bases and 2 bases, with 14 bases remaining between them. The DNA of the CDR3 is TGCGCCAGTTCCCGAATAGAGACCTACGAGCAGTACTTC. Encoded protein: CASSRIETYEQYF.

The rearrangement links TRBV20-1 to TRBJ2-1; 10 positions agree with TRBD2. The CDR3 has 16 amino acids. The J segment lost 7 bases and the V segment lost 3 bases, leaving 12 bases of the junction unmatched. In germline, CDR1 is DFQATT, CDR2 SNEGSKA (reference sequence). CDR3 nucleotides: TGCAGTGCTAGTGGAACGGAGAGCGGGAGGGAGAATGAGCAGTTCTTC. This translates into CSASGTESGRENEQFF.

This chain links TRBV6-6 with TRBJ2-7; 8 bases fit TRBD1. V gave up 4 bases and J gave up 3 bases; unmatched junction bases: 8. Germline V lookup: CDR1 MNHNY, CDR2 SVGAGI (reference sequence). The CDR3 is 15 residues long. The CDR3 sequence: CASSSRQGNLYEQYF. The DNA for the CDR3 is TGTGCCAGCAGTTCTCGACAGGGGAACCTCTACGAGCAGTACTTC.

This chain joins TRBV5-4 and TRBJ2-5; TRBD1 is a possible D gene (6 bases). The CDR3 is made up of 15 amino acids. The germline CDR1 and CDR2 sequences are SGHNT and YYREEE (reference sequence). Deletions cut 7 bases from V and 2 bases from J, with 18 bases between. The CDR3 loop is CASADRTNRQETQYF. CDR3 coding DNA: TGTGCCAGCGCGGACAGAACAAACCGGCAAGAGACCCAGTACTTC.

The rearrangement uses TRBV5-1 and TRBJ2-4, with 7 nucleotides matching TRBD2. CDR1 is SGHRS and CDR2 is YFSETQ in the germline V gene. This CDR3 comprises 14 residues. J was trimmed by 2 bases and V by 5 bases; bases with no gene match: 4. The CDR3 DNA reads TGCGCCAGCAGGCACGGGGGGTCCAAAAACATTCAGTACTTC. This codes for CASRHGGSKNIQYF.